This record covers a single T cell receptor (beta chain). Just one base apart from a much larger clone, this may be a read error. From germline, CDR1 is SGHTA and CDR2 FQGTGA. This CDR3 has 16 amino acids. The V gene lost 6 bases and the J gene lost 4 bases, with 16 bases spanning the gap. The data belong to a study of Graves' ophthalmopathy and Graves' hyperthyroidism. The TCR beta CDR3 regions underwent amplification from RNA transcripts. First-round RT-PCR relied on HTBI primers, and a second-round multiplex PCR came next. TCRdb reprocessed the multiplex PCR reads via MiXCR and lists one record per CDR3 protein. Of 600,000 to 700,000 distinct CDR3 sequences in the sample, about 41% were seen once.

Specimen: peripheral blood. This TCR was recovered from an adult man with Graves' ophthalmopathy. The chain joins TRBV7-3 to TRBJ2-6; D unclear. For the CDR3, the DNA is TGTGCCAGCAGTGATCCCCCCCTTGGGGGGGCCAACGTCCTGACTTTC. Protein: CASSDPPLGGANVLTF.